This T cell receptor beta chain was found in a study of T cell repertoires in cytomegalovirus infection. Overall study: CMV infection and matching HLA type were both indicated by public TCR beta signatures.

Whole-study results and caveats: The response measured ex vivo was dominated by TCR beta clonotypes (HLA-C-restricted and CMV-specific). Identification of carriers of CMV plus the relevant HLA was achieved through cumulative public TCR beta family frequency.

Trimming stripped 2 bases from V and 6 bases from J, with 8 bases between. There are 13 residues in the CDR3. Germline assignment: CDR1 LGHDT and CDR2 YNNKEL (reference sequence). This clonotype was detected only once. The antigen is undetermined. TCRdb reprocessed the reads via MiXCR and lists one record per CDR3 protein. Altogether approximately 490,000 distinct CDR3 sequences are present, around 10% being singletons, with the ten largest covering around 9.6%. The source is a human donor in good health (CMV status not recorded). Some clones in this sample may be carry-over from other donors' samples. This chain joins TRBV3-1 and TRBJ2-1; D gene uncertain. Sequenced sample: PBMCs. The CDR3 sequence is CASSQNPTNEQFF. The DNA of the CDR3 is TGTGCCAGCAGCCAAAACCCAACCAATGAGCAGTTCTTC.